This T cell receptor beta chain is drawn from a study of early T cells in non-severe SARS-CoV-2 infection. On the study more broadly: The study sequenced bulk RNA from unsorted whole blood, with chains unpaired. Study observations and caveats: Sequences matched to VDJdb favored anti-spike CD8 responses, while private and CD4 specificities were missed.

Individual cDNA molecules were tagged with unique molecular identifiers, the study reported. TCRdb independently ran MiXCR on the 5' RACE reads; one entry per CDR3 protein. Of about 33,000 distinct CDR3 sequences listed, 5.5% to 7% are singletons. At least ten counts were recorded for this clonotype. No antigen is known for it. The CDR3 length is 14 residues. V lost 6 bases and J 4 bases, leaving 15 bases between the germline ends. Germline CDR1 reads SQVTM; CDR2 reads ANQGSEA. This sequence was found in an adult who was a healthcare worker with PCR-confirmed SARS-CoV-2 infection or an uninfected control (not recorded which). The chain uses TRBV29-1 and TRBJ1-4, with D possibly matching TRBD1 (6 bases). Sample: whole blood. The CDR3 region is CSVRDGGFNEKLFF. The CDR3 DNA sequence: TGCAGCGTCCGGGACGGGGGCTTTAATGAAAAACTGTTTTTT.